This TCR beta chain was identified during a study of T-cell memory formation after mild COVID-19. Constant-segment primers were used for 5'RACE, and the resulting TCR alpha and TCR beta cDNA libraries carried sample barcodes and UMIs. MiXCR, applied by TCRdb to the 5' RACE reads, yields one record per CDR3 protein. Of 550,000 to 600,000 distinct CDR3 sequences in the sample, less than 25% are singletons; the top ten hold 7% to 9%. The CDR3 is 14 amino acids. V lost 1 base, J lost 6 bases, and 1 base stayed unmatched. Germline V lookup: CDR1 SGHDT, CDR2 YYEEEE. Sample: PBMCs or a T cell subset sorted from them (not recorded which). The origin of this receptor is an adult woman who had mild COVID-19 (a few samples of this study predate the infection). Cell type and time point are not known. The chain carries TRBV5-6 and TRBJ1-4, with TRBD1 matching 9 bases. DNA of the CDR3: TGTGCCAGCAGCTTGACAGGGGGCTATGAAAAACTGTTTTTT. Protein sequence: CASSLTGGYEKLFF.